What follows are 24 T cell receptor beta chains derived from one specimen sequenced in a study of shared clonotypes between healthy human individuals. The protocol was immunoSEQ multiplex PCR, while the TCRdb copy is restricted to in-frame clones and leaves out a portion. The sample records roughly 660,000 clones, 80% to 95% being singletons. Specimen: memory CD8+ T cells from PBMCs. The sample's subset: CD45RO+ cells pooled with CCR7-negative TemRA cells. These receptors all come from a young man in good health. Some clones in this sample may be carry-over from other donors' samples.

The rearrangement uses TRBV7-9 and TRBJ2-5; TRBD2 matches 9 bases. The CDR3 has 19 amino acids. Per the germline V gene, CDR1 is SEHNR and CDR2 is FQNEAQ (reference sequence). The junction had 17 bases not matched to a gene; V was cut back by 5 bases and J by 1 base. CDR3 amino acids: CASSPLGDLAGGGQETQYF. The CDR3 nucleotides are TGTGCCAGCAGCCCACTAGGGGACCTGGCGGGAGGGGGCCAAGAGACCCAGTACTTC.

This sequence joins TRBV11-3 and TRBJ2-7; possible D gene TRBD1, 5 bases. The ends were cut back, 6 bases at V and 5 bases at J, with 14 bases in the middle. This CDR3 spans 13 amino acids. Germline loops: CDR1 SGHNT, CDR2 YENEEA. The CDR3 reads CASRARGSNEQYF. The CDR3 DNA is TGTGCCAGCAGGGCAAGGGGTTCAAACGAGCAGTACTTC.

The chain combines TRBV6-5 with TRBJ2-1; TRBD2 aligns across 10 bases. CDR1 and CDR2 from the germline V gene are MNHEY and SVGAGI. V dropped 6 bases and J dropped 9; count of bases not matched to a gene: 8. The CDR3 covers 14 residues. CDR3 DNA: TGTGCCAGCAGCATGTCTAGCGGGAGTCCTGAGCAGTTCTTC. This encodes CASSMSSGSPEQFF.

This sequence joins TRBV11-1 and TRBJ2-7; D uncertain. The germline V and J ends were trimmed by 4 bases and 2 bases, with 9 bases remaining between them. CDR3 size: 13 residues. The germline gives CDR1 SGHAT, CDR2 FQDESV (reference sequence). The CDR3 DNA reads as TGTGCCAGCAGCTCAAGTGGGACCTACGAGCAGTACTTC. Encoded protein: CASSSSGTYEQYF.

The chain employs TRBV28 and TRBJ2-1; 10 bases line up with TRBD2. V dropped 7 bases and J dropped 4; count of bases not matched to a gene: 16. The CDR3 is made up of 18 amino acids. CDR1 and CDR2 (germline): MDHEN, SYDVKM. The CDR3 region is CASTLGLAGVEGYNEQFF. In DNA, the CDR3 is TGTGCCAGCACCTTGGGGCTAGCGGGAGTAGAAGGATACAATGAGCAGTTCTTC.

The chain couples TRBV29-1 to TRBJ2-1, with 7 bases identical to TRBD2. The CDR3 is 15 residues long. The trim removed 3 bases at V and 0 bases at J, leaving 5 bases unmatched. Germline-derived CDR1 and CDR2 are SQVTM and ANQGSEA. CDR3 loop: CSVEGGMSSYNEQFF. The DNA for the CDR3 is TGCAGCGTTGAGGGGGGGATGTCCTCCTACAATGAGCAGTTCTTC.

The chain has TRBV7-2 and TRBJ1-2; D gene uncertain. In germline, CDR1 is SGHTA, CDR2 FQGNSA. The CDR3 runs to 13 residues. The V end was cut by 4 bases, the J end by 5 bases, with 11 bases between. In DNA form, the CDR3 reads TGTGCCAGCAGCTCCTCCGGAGGTTATGGCTACACCTTC. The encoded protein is CASSSSGGYGYTF.

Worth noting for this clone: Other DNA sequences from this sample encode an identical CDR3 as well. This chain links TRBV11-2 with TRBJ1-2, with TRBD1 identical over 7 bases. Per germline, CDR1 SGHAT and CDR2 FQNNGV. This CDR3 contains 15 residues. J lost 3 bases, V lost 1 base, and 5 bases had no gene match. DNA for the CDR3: TGTGCCAGCAGCTTAGGACAGGGCGGACACTATGGCTACACCTTC. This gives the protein CASSLGQGGHYGYTF.

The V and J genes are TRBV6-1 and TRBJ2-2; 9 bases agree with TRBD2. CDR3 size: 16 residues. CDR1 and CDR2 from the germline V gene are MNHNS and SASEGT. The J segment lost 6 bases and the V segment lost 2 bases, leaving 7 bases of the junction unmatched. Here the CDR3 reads CASSEPRGGRAGELFF. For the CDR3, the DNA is TGTGCCAGCAGTGAACCCCGAGGCGGGAGGGCCGGGGAGCTGTTTTTT.

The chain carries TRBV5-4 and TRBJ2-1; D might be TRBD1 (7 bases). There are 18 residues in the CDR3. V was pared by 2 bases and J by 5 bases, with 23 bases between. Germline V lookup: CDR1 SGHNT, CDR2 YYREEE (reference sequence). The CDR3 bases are TGTGCCAGCAGCTTAGCTCGTTGGAGGGGGCCCATTAACAATGAGCAGTTCTTC. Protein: CASSLARWRGPINNEQFF.

The chain's CDR3 is CASSYVGRVETQYF. The CDR3 nucleotides are TGTGCCAGCAGTTACGTCGGGAGGGTAGAGACCCAGTACTTC. The chain has TRBV6-6 and TRBJ2-5; 8 bases agree with TRBD2. The CDR3 covers 14 residues. Germline V gives CDR1 MNHNY, CDR2 SVGAGI (reference sequence). Trimming took 2 bases from V and 4 from J; bases not matched to a gene: 3.

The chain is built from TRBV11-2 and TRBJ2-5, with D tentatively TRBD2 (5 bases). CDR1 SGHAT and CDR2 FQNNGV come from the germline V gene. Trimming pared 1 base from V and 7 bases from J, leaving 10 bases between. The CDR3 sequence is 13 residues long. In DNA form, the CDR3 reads TGTGCCAGCAGCTTAGGACATGAGGGGACCCAGTACTTC. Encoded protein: CASSLGHEGTQYF.

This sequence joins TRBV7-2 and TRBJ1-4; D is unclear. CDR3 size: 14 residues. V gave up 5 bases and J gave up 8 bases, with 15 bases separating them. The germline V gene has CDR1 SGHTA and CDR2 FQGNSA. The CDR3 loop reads CASSPIDGWEKLFF. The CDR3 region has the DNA TGTGCCAGCAGCCCGATCGATGGGTGGGAAAAACTGTTTTTT.

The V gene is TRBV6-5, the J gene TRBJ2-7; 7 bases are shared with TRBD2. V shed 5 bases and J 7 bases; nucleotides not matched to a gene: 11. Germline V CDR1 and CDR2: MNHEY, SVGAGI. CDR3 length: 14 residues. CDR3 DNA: TGTGCCAGCAGTAGGGACCGGGAGGTATGGGAGCAGTACTTC. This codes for CASSRDREVWEQYF.

The CDR3, as DNA: TGTGCCAGCAGCCTACAGGGGGCGGCTTTCTTT. It encodes CASSLQGAAFF. J is TRBJ1-1 and V is TRBV7-9; 9 bases line up with TRBD1. J gave up 11 bases and V 5 bases, and 3 bases lay outside the gene matches. In germline, CDR1 is SEHNR, CDR2 FQNEAQ (reference sequence). CDR3 size: 11 residues.

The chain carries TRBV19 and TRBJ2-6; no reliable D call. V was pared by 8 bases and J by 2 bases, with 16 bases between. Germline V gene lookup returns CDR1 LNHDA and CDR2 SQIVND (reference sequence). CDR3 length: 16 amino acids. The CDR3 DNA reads TGTGCCAGTGAAAGACCGGACCGGCCTGGGGCCAACGTCCTGACTTTC. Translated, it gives CASERPDRPGANVLTF.

The CDR3 spells CASSVSATGLEDEQFF. The DNA for the CDR3 is TGTGCCAGCAGCGTCTCGGCGACAGGGTTAGAAGATGAGCAGTTCTTC. The rearrangement uses TRBV28 and TRBJ2-1; 7 bases match TRBD1. V was clipped by 6 bases and J by 8 bases; unmatched bases: 16. CDR1 is MDHEN, CDR2 SYDVKM, per germline. The CDR3 spans 16 residues.

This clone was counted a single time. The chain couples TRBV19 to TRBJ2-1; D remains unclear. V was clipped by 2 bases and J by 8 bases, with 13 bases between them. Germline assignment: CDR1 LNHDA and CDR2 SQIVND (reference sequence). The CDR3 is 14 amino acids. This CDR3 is CASSIRSGTYEQFF. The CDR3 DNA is TGTGCCAGTAGTATACGCTCGGGTACCTATGAGCAGTTCTTC.

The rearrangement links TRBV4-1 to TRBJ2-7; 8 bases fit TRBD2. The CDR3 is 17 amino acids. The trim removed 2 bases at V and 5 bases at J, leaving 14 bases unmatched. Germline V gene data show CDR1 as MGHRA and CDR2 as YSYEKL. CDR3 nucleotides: TGCGCCAGCAGCCAATCCTTCCGGGGGGGGGAATTGGACGAGCAGTACTTC. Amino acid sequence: CASSQSFRGGELDEQYF.

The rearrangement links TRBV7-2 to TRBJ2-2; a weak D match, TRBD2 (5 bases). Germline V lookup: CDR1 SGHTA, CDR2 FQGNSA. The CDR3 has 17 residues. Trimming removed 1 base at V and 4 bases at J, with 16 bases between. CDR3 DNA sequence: TGTGCCAGCAGCTTAGAGGAGGAAAGAGGGAGCACCGGGGAGCTGTTTTTT. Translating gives CASSLEEERGSTGELFF.

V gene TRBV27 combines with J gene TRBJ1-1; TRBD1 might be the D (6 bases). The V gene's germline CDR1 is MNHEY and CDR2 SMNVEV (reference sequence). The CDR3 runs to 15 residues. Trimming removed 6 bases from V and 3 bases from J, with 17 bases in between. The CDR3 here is CASRETGSGDTEAFF. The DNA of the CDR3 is TGTGCCAGCAGGGAAACAGGGTCGGGAGACACTGAAGCTTTCTTT.

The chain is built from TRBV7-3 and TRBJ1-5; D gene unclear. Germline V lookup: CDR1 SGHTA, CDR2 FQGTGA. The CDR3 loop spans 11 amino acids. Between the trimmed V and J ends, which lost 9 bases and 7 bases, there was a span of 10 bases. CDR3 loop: CARQLPQPQHF. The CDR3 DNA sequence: TGTGCCAGACAGCTCCCCCAGCCCCAGCATTTT.

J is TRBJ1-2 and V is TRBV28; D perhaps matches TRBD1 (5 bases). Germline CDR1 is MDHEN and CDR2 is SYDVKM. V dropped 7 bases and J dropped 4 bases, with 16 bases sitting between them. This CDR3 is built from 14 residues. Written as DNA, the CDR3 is TGTGCCAGCACGTTTCCAGGGCGCGGCTATGGCTACACCTTC. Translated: CASTFPGRGYGYTF.

The CDR3: CATSPILGWDEKLFF. The CDR3 coding sequence is TGTGCCACCAGCCCCATCTTGGGTTGGGACGAAAAACTGTTTTTT. V is TRBV15 and J is TRBJ1-4; D possibly corresponds to TRBD1 (5 bases). The ends were cut back, 5 bases at V and 8 bases at J, with 18 bases in the middle. CDR3 size: 15 residues. The germline gives CDR1 LNHNV, CDR2 YYDKDF (reference sequence).